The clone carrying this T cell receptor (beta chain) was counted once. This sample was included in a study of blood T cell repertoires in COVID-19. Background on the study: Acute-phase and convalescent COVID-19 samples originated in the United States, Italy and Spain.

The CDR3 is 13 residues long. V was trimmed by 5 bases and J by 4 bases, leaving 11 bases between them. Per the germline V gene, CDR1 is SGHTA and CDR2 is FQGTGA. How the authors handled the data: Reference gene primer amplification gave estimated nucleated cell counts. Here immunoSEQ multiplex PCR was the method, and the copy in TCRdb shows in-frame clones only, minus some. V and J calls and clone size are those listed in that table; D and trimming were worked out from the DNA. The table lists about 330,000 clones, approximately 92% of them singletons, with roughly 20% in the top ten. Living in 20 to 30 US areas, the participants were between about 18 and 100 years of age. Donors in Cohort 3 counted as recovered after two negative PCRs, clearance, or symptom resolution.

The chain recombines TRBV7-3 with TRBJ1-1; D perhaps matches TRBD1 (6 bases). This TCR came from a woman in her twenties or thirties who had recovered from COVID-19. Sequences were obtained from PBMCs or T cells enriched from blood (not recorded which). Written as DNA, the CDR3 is TGTGCCAGCAGCCCACAGGGACCCACTGAAGCTTTCTTT. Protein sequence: CASSPQGPTEAFF.